Below, 32 T cell receptor beta chains from the same sample are listed, as sequenced in a study of prognosis after radiotherapy for stage I lung cancer. The genomic DNA TCR beta CDR3 region underwent two rounds of multiplex PCR. With primers specific to each TRBV and TRBJ gene, the first-round PCR was performed. TCRdb fed the multiplex PCR reads into MiXCR, producing one record per CDR3 protein. The sample has about 16,000 distinct CDR3 sequences, under 55% seen once; the top ten hold about two fifths. The sequences come from PBMCs, collected before or after stereotactic body radiation therapy (not recorded which). The receptors shown here come from a donor over 45 with non-small cell lung cancer.

The chain employs TRBV12-3 or TRBV12-4 and TRBJ2-6; the D is unclear. The V and J ends lost 7 bases and 0 bases respectively, with 13 bases between them. The CDR3 consists of 16 residues. This CDR3 reads CASIPTRNSGANVLTF. DNA of the CDR3: TGTGCCAGCATTCCCACGAGGAACTCTGGGGCCAACGTCCTGACTTTC.

By frequency in the sample, this clonotype is medium-sized (0.01 to 0.1%). The chain combines TRBV28 with TRBJ1-2; D is unresolved. Germline V CDR1 and CDR2: MDHEN, SYDVKM. The CDR3 extends over 13 amino acids. V shed 2 bases and J shed 4 bases, with 8 bases lying between them. The CDR3 DNA is TGTGCCAGCAGTTTAGGTTACTCCTATGGCTACACCTTC. It translates to CASSLGYSYGYTF.

This clonotype was seen at least ten times. V usage is TRBV5-1 and J usage is TRBJ1-4; no definite D call. The length of the CDR3 is 18 residues. V gave up 1 base and J gave up 3 bases, with 19 bases separating them. Germline V gene data show CDR1 as SGHRS and CDR2 as YFSETQ. The CDR3 here is CASSLWGVQDSSNEKLFF. The CDR3 DNA sequence: TGCGCCAGCAGCTTGTGGGGTGTCCAGGATTCTTCTAATGAAAAACTGTTTTTT.

This clonotype has just a few counts. The chain links TRBV12-3 or TRBV12-4 to TRBJ1-2, with 7 nucleotides matching TRBD1. The junction had 15 bases not matched to a gene; V was cut back by 3 bases and J by 5 bases. The CDR3 covers 17 residues. The CDR3 loop is CASSLGLEQGKFYGYTF. Written as DNA, the CDR3 is TGTGCCAGCAGTTTGGGTTTGGAACAGGGGAAGTTTTATGGCTACACCTTC.

In its sample, this clonotype is medium-sized. V is TRBV28 and J is TRBJ1-6; D possibly corresponds to TRBD1 (5 bases). In germline, CDR1 is MDHEN, CDR2 SYDVKM. Trimming took 5 bases from V and 11 from J, leaving 22 bases between them. The CDR3 has 16 amino acids. The CDR3 is CASSLTSDISETPLHF. The CDR3 bases are TGTGCCAGCAGTCTAACCTCGGACATTTCGGAGACACCCCTCCACTTT.

As concerns this clonotype: A far larger clone differs by one base, so this is likely a read error. The rearrangement uses TRBV6-4 and TRBJ2-7; D uncertain. Germline V gene data show CDR1 as MRHNA and CDR2 as SNTAGT. The CDR3 spans 13 residues. CDR3: CASSQADSYEHYF. CDR3 sequence (DNA): TGTGCCAGCAGTCAGGCAGACTCCTACGAGCATTACTTC.

V usage is TRBV12-3 or TRBV12-4 and J usage is TRBJ2-2; tentative D call: TRBD2 (5 bases). This CDR3 contains 13 residues. With 3 bases removed from V and 7 bases from J, the gap between germline ends came to 9 bases. The chain's CDR3 is CASSFGVVGELFF. CDR3 nucleotides: TGTGCCAGCAGTTTCGGGGTGGTCGGGGAGCTGTTTTTT.

As to this clonotype: This likely came from a read error, as a far larger clone is one base away. This CDR3 fails to terminate in the conserved phenylalanine or tryptophan, so it likely reflects a read error. The chain couples TRBV9 to TRBJ2-5; D is ambiguous. The J call is uncertain, as TRBJ2-1 better fits the DNA end. The CDR3 consists of 14 residues. The germline CDR1 and CDR2 sequences are SGDLS and YYNGEE. The CDR3 loop reads CASSKLSSYNEQFL. CDR3 DNA sequence: TGTGCCAGCAGTAAACTTTCCTCTTACAATGAGCAGTTCTTA.

By frequency in the sample, this clonotype is medium-sized (0.01 to 0.1%). An end of the junction differs from the germline gene, which may be a read error. The V call is TRBV6-5, the J call TRBJ2-3, with D tentatively TRBD2 (5 bases). CDR1 is MNHEY, CDR2 SVGAGI, per germline. This CDR3 has 13 amino acids. DNA for the CDR3: TGTGCCAGCAGTGTAAGCGGCACAAATACGCAGTATTTT. Amino acid sequence: CASSVSGTNTQYF.

By frequency in the sample, this clonotype is medium-sized (0.01 to 0.1%). This chain connects TRBV24-1 to TRBJ2-1; TRBD2 agrees at 8 bases. The J segment lost 3 bases and the V segment lost 5 bases, leaving 5 bases of the junction unmatched. Germline V gives CDR1 KGHDR, CDR2 SFDVKD. This CDR3 comprises 15 residues. CDR3 residues: CATSVGSGDYNEQFF. The CDR3 nucleotides are TGTGCCACCAGTGTTGGTAGCGGGGACTACAATGAGCAGTTCTTC.

This clonotype was counted at least ten times. The chain has TRBV2 and TRBJ2-7, with 7 bases that match TRBD2. Germline values: CDR1 SNHLY, CDR2 FYNNEI. Trimming took 0 bases from V and 3 from J; bases not matched to a gene: 8. The CDR3 totals 16 residues. CDR3 DNA: TGTGCCAGCAGTGAAGCGCAGGCTAGCGGCCTCTACGAGCAGTACTTC. The encoded protein is CASSEAQASGLYEQYF.

This chain links TRBV11-3 with TRBJ2-2, with 9 bases fitting TRBD2. Trimming cost V 4 bases and J 0 bases; bases outside gene matches: 3. The CDR3 loop spans 16 amino acids. CDR1 and CDR2 (germline): SGHNT, YENEEA. CDR3 residues: CASSSVAGANTGELFF. The CDR3 nucleotides read TGTGCCAGCAGCTCCGTAGCGGGGGCGAACACCGGGGAGCTGTTTTTT. The whole variable domain, filled in from reference TRBV11-3 and TRBJ2-2, reads EAGVVQSPRYKIIEKKQPVAFWCNPISGHNTLYWYLQNLGQGPELLIRYENEEAVDDSQLPKDRFSAERLKGVDSTLKIQPAELGDSAVYLCASSSVAGANTGELFFGEGSRLTVL.

Regarding this clonotype: One junction end disagrees with the germline gene, perhaps due to a read error. The CDR3 DNA reads as TGCGCCAGCAGTGAAGGGACACAAGATACGCAGTATTTT. This encodes CASSEGTQDTQYF. The V gene is TRBV6-9, the J gene TRBJ2-3; tentatively, D is TRBD1 (6 bases). The CDR3 sequence is 13 residues long. The germline V gene has CDR1 MNHGY and CDR2 SVAAGI.

The gene calls are TRBV5-1 and TRBJ2-5, with D possibly matching TRBD1 (5 bases). The V end lost 2 bases, the J end lost 0 bases, and 11 bases lay between the germline ends. This CDR3 region has 15 residues. Germline CDR1 reads SGHRS; CDR2 reads YFSETQ. In nucleotides, the CDR3 is TGCGCCAGCAGCTTTATGATAGGGGACCAAGAGACCCAGTACTTC. The encoded protein is CASSFMIGDQETQYF. The entire variable domain, with the rest obtained from reference TRBV5-1 and TRBJ2-5, is as follows: KAGVTQTPRYLIKTRGQQVTLSCSPISGHRSVSWYQQTPGQGLQFLFEYFSETQRNKGNFPGRFSGRQFSNSRSEMNVSTLELGDSALYLCASSFMIGDQETQYFGPGTRLLVL.

Turning to this clonotype: A read error is likely here: a far larger clone is one base away. The chain has TRBV6-1 and TRBJ2-5; D not certain. The J call may not be correct, given that the DNA end is closer to TRBJ2-1. Germline assignment: CDR1 MNHNS and CDR2 SASEGT. This CDR3 contains 13 residues. In nucleotides, the CDR3 is TGTGCCAGCAGGCTATCGACATGGAGTGAGCAGTTCTTC. Protein: CASRLSTWSEQFF.

At least ten counts were recorded for this clonotype. V and J are TRBV5-1 and TRBJ1-3; TRBD1 aligns across 10 bases. The junction had 6 bases not matched to a gene; V was cut back by 3 bases and J by 6 bases. This CDR3 region has 15 residues. Germline CDR1 reads SGHRS; CDR2 reads YFSETQ. The CDR3 bases are TGCGCCAGCAGCTCGGAGGGACAGGGGCTAAACACCATATATTTT. This translates into CASSSEGQGLNTIYF. Supplemented by reference TRBV5-1 and TRBJ1-3, the full variable domain reads KAGVTQTPRYLIKTRGQQVTLSCSPISGHRSVSWYQQTPGQGLQFLFEYFSETQRNKGNFPGRFSGRQFSNSRSEMNVSTLELGDSALYLCASSSEGQGLNTIYFGEGSWLTVV.

This clonotype is labeled medium-sized. The chain recombines TRBV12-3 or TRBV12-4 with TRBJ2-2, with TRBD2 matching 7 bases. V lost 10 bases and J lost 6; bases outside the gene matches: 2. This CDR3 is built from 11 residues. As DNA, the CDR3 is TGTGCCATCCGGGGGGCCGGGGAGCTGTTTTTT. Translation: CAIRGAGELFF.

This clonotype showed up many times. The chain recombines TRBV5-4 with TRBJ2-5; 10 bases match TRBD1. Trimming removed 3 bases from V and 2 bases from J; junction bases left unmatched: 4. The CDR3 length is 15 residues. CDR1 and CDR2 from the germline V gene are SGHNT and YYREEE (reference sequence). The CDR3 bases are TGTGCCAGCAGCTCGACAGGGGGCCCGCAAGAGACCCAGTACTTC. Amino acids: CASSSTGGPQETQYF.

This chain joins TRBV4-1 and TRBJ2-2, with 14 bases that match TRBD2. Losses at the gene ends were 6 bases for V and 2 bases for J; bases not matched to a gene: 8. Germline loops: CDR1 MGHRA, CDR2 YSYEKL. The CDR3 runs 18 residues. CDR3 DNA sequence: TGCGCCAGCAGACAGGGGACTAGCGGGAGCGAAAACACCGGGGAGCTGTTTTTT. It translates to CASRQGTSGSENTGELFF.

This chain joins TRBV12-3 or TRBV12-4 and TRBJ2-7; D gene uncertain. This CDR3 region has 13 residues. V lost 4 bases and J 3 bases, leaving 10 bases between the germline ends. The CDR3 DNA reads TGTGCCAGCAGTTACTCGGAGAGCTACGAGCAGTACTTC. Its translation is CASSYSESYEQYF.

The J gene is TRBJ1-3, the V gene TRBV30; D perhaps matches TRBD1 (6 bases). CDR1 is GTSNPN, CDR2 SVGIG, per germline (reference sequence). The V end lost 2 bases, the J end lost 7 bases, and 12 bases lay between the germline ends. The CDR3 length is 13 residues. CDR3 DNA sequence: TGTGCCTGGAGTTCAGGGGAGAGTAACACCATATATTTT. This translates into CAWSSGESNTIYF.

In regard to this clonotype: One base separates it from a far larger clone, so it is likely a read error. The chain couples TRBV6-4 to TRBJ2-2; D is possibly TRBD2 (6 bases). CDR1 and CDR2 from the germline V gene are MRHNA and SNTAGT. Deletions cut 5 bases from V and 2 bases from J, with 12 bases between. This CDR3 has 15 amino acids. The CDR3 spells CASSYGTPNTGELFF. The CDR3 DNA follows: TGTGCCAGCAGTTACGGGACTCCTAACACCGGGGAGCTGTTTTTT.

This chain links TRBV5-4 with TRBJ1-3; D call uncertain. The V end lost 6 bases, the J end lost 1 base, and 11 bases lay between the germline ends. The CDR3 length is 14 residues. Per the germline V gene, CDR1 is SGHNT and CDR2 is YYREEE (reference sequence). The CDR3 DNA follows: TGTGCCAGCACCCGAATCTGGTCTGGAAACACCATATATTTT. This encodes CASTRIWSGNTIYF.

This clonotype appeared a single time. A far larger clone is one nucleotide away, so this likely arose from a read error. The V call is TRBV7-9, the J call TRBJ1-3; tentative D call: TRBD1 (5 bases). From germline, CDR1 is SEHNR and CDR2 FQNEAQ (reference sequence). The V gene lost 10 bases and the J gene lost 0 bases, with 16 bases spanning the gap. CDR3 length: 15 amino acids. CDR3 region: CAIRGISGSGNTIYF. DNA for the CDR3: TGTGCCATCCGGGGGATCTCCGGCTCTGGAAACACCATATATTTT.

In its sample, this clonotype was seen many times. This chain connects TRBV7-9 to TRBJ2-7; 10 bases fit TRBD2. Trimming took 1 base from V and 4 from J; bases not matched to a gene: 1. Germline V lookup: CDR1 SEHNR, CDR2 FQNEAQ (reference sequence). The CDR3 is 14 amino acids. In nucleotides, the CDR3 is TGTGCCAGCAGCTTAGGGGGACTAGCGTACGAGCAGTACTTC. Translated, it gives CASSLGGLAYEQYF. Variable domain in full (rest from reference TRBV7-9 and TRBJ2-7): DTGVSQNPRHKITKRGQNVTFRCDPISEHNRLYWYRQTLGQGPEFLTYFQNEAQLEKSRLLSDRFSAERPKGSFSTLEIQRTEQGDSAMYLCASSLGGLAYEQYFGPGTRLTVT.

This clonotype was seen repeatedly, ten times or more. V is TRBV6-4 and J is TRBJ1-5, with 7 bases matching TRBD1. Germline values: CDR1 MRHNA, CDR2 SNTAGT. V shed 6 bases and J 3 bases; nucleotides not matched to a gene: 5. The CDR3 is 14 amino acids. The CDR3 loop reads CASRLGTDNQPQHF. DNA for the CDR3: TGTGCCAGCAGGCTCGGGACAGACAATCAGCCCCAGCATTTT.

The V and J genes are TRBV15 and TRBJ2-3; D is unclear. This CDR3 is built from 12 residues. The germline gives CDR1 LNHNV, CDR2 YYDKDF (reference sequence). V was shortened by 1 base and J by 7 bases, with 6 bases between the two germline ends. CDR3 in amino acids: CATSRAPYTQYF. For the CDR3, the DNA is TGTGCCACCAGCAGAGCCCCATATACGCAGTATTTT.

This clonotype was seen many times. The gene calls are TRBV19 and TRBJ1-5; 9 bases are a match to TRBD1. V was pared by 3 bases and J by 4 bases, with 10 bases of the junction left unmatched. This CDR3 has 17 residues. Per germline, CDR1 LNHDA and CDR2 SQIVND (reference sequence). For the CDR3, the DNA is TGTGCCAGTAGTATGGCGGACAGGGGAGGTCTAAATCAGCCCCAGCATTTT. This codes for CASSMADRGGLNQPQHF.

This clonotype was counted at least ten times. The J gene is TRBJ2-3, the V gene TRBV5-1; 8 positions agree with TRBD2. Unmatched junction bases numbered 4, after V lost 1 base and J lost 3 bases. CDR3 length: 15 residues. The V gene's germline CDR1 is SGHRS and CDR2 YFSETQ. The CDR3 nucleotides are TGCGCCAGCAGCTTGATGGGACTAGGAACAGATACGCAGTATTTT. Residues: CASSLMGLGTDTQYF.

This clonotype was counted at least ten times. The chain recombines TRBV5-1 with TRBJ1-1; D perhaps matches TRBD1 (6 bases). Germline V gene data show CDR1 as SGHRS and CDR2 as YFSETQ. V shed 0 bases and J shed 8 bases, with 14 bases lying between them. This CDR3 is 14 amino acids long. CDR3 coding DNA: TGCGCCAGCAGCTTGGAGGGGGGCGGGCGGGAAGCTTTCTTT. Its translation is CASSLEGGGREAFF.

The table lists this clonotype with many counts. V usage is TRBV19 and J usage is TRBJ1-1; TRBD1 matches at 9 bases. The CDR3 runs to 15 residues. Germline loops: CDR1 LNHDA, CDR2 SQIVND (reference sequence). V shed 8 bases and J 3 bases; nucleotides not matched to a gene: 10. The CDR3 spells CASYSPGQGHTEAFF. Here the CDR3 DNA reads TGTGCCAGTTACTCCCCGGGACAGGGCCACACTGAAGCTTTCTTT.

This clonotype has at least ten counts. The rearrangement joins TRBV7-9 to TRBJ2-1, with 12 nucleotides matching TRBD1. Germline lookup yields CDR1 SEHNR and CDR2 FQNEAQ (reference sequence). Trimming removed 3 bases from V and 12 bases from J; junction bases left unmatched: 9. The CDR3 sequence is 15 residues long. The CDR3 nucleotides are TGTGCCAGCAGCTTCCCGGGACAGGGGGCAAGTAGGCAGTTCTTC. It translates to CASSFPGQGASRQFF.